These 10 T cell receptor beta chains originate from one sample sequenced in a study of cytomegalovirus exposure and HLA in healthy donors. Assay: immunoSEQ multiplex PCR; the TCRdb copy retains only in-frame clones and omits some. The sample consists of fewer than 90,000 clones, 80% to 85% of them appearing once. The sample was PBMCs. These receptors were collected from a woman younger than 35 in good health and CMV-seropositive.

The chain carries TRBV28 and TRBJ1-2; no clear D gene. Germline assignment: CDR1 MDHEN and CDR2 SYDVKM. V lost 5 bases and J lost 1, with 5 bases in between. The CDR3 has 12 residues. CDR3 region: CASSRGNYGYTF. The CDR3 DNA follows: TGTGCCAGCAGTCGCGGTAACTATGGCTACACCTTC.

The V gene is TRBV5-8, the J gene TRBJ1-2, with 8 positions matching TRBD1. CDR1 and CDR2 (germline): SGHTS, YDEGEE. This CDR3 is built from 14 residues. Trimming at V came to 4 bases and at J to 5 bases, leaving 7 bases not matched to a gene. The CDR3: CASSPLDRGYGYTF. Here the CDR3 DNA reads TGTGCCAGCAGCCCACTCGACAGGGGTTATGGCTACACCTTC. Full variable domain (rest looked up from reference TRBV5-8 and TRBJ1-2): EAGVTQSPTHLIKTRGQQATLRCSPISGHTSVYWYQQALGLGLQFLLWYDEGEERNRGNFPPRFSGRQFPNYSSELNVNALELEDSALYLCASSPLDRGYGYTFGSGTRLTVV.

The chain employs TRBV7-9 and TRBJ1-4, with 8 bases identical to TRBD1. Germline values: CDR1 SEHNR, CDR2 FQNEAQ (reference sequence). J was trimmed by 3 bases and V by 3 bases; bases with no gene match: 9. This CDR3 spans 17 amino acids. CDR3 amino acids: CASSLRQGATANEKLFF. CDR3 DNA sequence: TGTGCCAGCAGCTTGAGGCAGGGGGCGACGGCTAATGAAAAACTGTTTTTT.

CDR3 sequence (DNA): TGTGCCAGCAGCTCCACGGACAGGGGGTTTTCGAACACTGAAGCTTTCTTT. The encoded protein is CASSSTDRGFSNTEAFF. The chain combines TRBV7-9 with TRBJ1-1, with 10 bases fitting TRBD1. The V segment lost 4 bases and the J segment 1 base; nucleotides outside the gene matches: 9. CDR3 length equals 17 residues. Germline values: CDR1 SEHNR, CDR2 FQNEAQ (reference sequence).

The chain carries TRBV25-1 and TRBJ2-1, with 11 nucleotides matching TRBD2. V was pared by 5 bases and J by 8 bases, with 8 bases of the junction left unmatched. This CDR3 is 15 amino acids long. Per germline, CDR1 MGHDK and CDR2 SYGVNS. CDR3: CASSTGLAGFYEQFF. CDR3 nucleotides: TGTGCCAGCAGTACAGGACTAGCGGGCTTCTATGAGCAGTTCTTC.

CDR3 amino acids: CASSENSGPYEQYF. The CDR3 bases are TGTGCCAGCAGTGAGAATAGCGGGCCCTACGAGCAGTACTTC. The chain has TRBV27 and TRBJ2-7; 7 nucleotides align to TRBD2. V was clipped by 5 bases and J by 2 bases; unmatched bases: 6. From germline, CDR1 is MNHEY and CDR2 SMNVEV (reference sequence). The CDR3 spans 14 residues.

The rearrangement joins TRBV28 to TRBJ1-4; D perhaps matches TRBD1 (6 bases). Germline V gene data show CDR1 as MDHEN and CDR2 as SYDVKM. CDR3 size: 14 residues. V was cut by 3 bases and J by 10 bases, with 15 bases left in between. CDR3 DNA sequence: TGTGCCAGCAGTTTGGGGCAGGGGAGGGGAAAACTGTTTTTT. It specifies CASSLGQGRGKLFF. Drawing the rest from reference TRBV28 and TRBJ1-4, the complete variable domain is DVKVTQSSRYLVKRTGEKVFLECVQDMDHENMFWYRQDPGLGLRLIYFSYDVKMKEKGDIPEGYSVSREKKERFSLILESASTNQTSMYLCASSLGQGRGKLFFGSGTQLSVL.

This clone was recorded a few times. This chain joins TRBV2 and TRBJ2-7; the match to TRBD1 covers 10 bases. The CDR3 has 14 residues. Trimming took 4 bases from V and 2 from J; bases not matched to a gene: 2. CDR1 is SNHLY and CDR2 is FYNNEI in the germline V gene. CDR3 bases: TGTGCCAGCAGTGGAGGACAGGGGGCCTACGAGCAGTACTTC. This translates into CASSGGQGAYEQYF.

The genes are TRBV7-3 and TRBJ2-1, with 7 bases lining up with TRBD1. Germline values: CDR1 SGHTA, CDR2 FQGTGA. Trimming at V came to 5 bases and at J to 5 bases, leaving 3 bases not matched to a gene. The CDR3 is 13 residues long. The CDR3 loop reads CASSTDRDNEQFF. CDR3 DNA: TGTGCCAGCAGCACTGACAGGGACAATGAGCAGTTCTTC.

The chain combines TRBV28 with TRBJ2-5, with TRBD2 identical over 9 bases. Losses at the gene ends were 6 bases for V and 0 bases for J; bases not matched to a gene: 8. CDR1 and CDR2 (germline): MDHEN, SYDVKM. The CDR3 length is 16 residues. For the CDR3, the DNA is TGTGCCAGCAGGCTCGCGGGGGGGAAACACCAAGAGACCCAGTACTTC. Its protein product is CASRLAGGKHQETQYF.